Shown below are 21 T cell receptor beta chains from a single sample sequenced in a study of shared clonotypes between healthy human individuals. The assay was immunoSEQ multiplex PCR, and TCRdb's table has in-frame clones only and misses some. The sample yields 1,100,000 or so clones, around 78% seen once. Sample: memory CD4+ T cells from PBMCs. Documented subset: CD45RA-negative fraction. All receptors come from a man aged 18-30 years in good health. Some clones in this sample may be carry-over from other donors' samples.

This clone was picked up a small number of times. V usage is TRBV19 and J usage is TRBJ1-1, with 11 bases fitting TRBD1. The V segment lost 5 bases and the J segment 4 bases; nucleotides outside the gene matches: 15. The CDR3 spans 18 residues. Looked up from germline, CDR1 is LNHDA and CDR2 is SQIVND (reference sequence). As DNA, the CDR3 is TGTGCCAGTAGTCCCAGGACAGGGGGCTCAGACGTCCTCACTGAAGCTTTCTTT. Translated: CASSPRTGGSDVLTEAFF.

The V gene is TRBV4-1, the J gene TRBJ2-7, with D possibly TRBD2 on 6 matching bases. Trimming took off 0 bases at V and 0 bases at J, with 9 bases between the two ends. There are 15 residues in the CDR3. Per the germline V gene, CDR1 is MGHRA and CDR2 is YSYEKL. The CDR3 DNA sequence: TGCGCCAGCAGCCAAGAGTGGACTACCTCCTACGAGCAGTACTTC. It codes for CASSQEWTTSYEQYF.

V is TRBV14 and J is TRBJ2-3; 10 bases are a match to TRBD2. Germline V CDR1 and CDR2: SGHDN, FVKESK. This CDR3 region has 16 residues. The trim removed 1 base at V and 3 bases at J, leaving 4 bases unmatched. The CDR3 protein is CASSQGTSGLTDTQYF. As DNA, the CDR3 is TGTGCCAGCAGCCAAGGGACTAGCGGTCTGACAGATACGCAGTATTTT.

This clone was seen only a few times. This chain connects TRBV7-3 to TRBJ2-5; 12 nucleotides agree with TRBD2. With 3 bases clipped from V and 5 bases from J, the junction kept 4 bases outside the gene matches. This CDR3 has 15 amino acids. Germline-derived CDR1 and CDR2 are SGHTA and FQGTGA. CDR3 region: CASSFLAGGAETQYF. CDR3 bases: TGTGCCAGCAGCTTCCTAGCGGGAGGGGCGGAGACCCAGTACTTC.

The J gene is TRBJ1-1, the V gene TRBV16; D unresolved. CDR3 size: 15 residues. Trimming cost V 0 bases and J 1 base, with 9 bases left between them. The germline V gene encodes CDR1 KGHSY and CDR2 FQNENV. CDR3 nucleotides: TGTGCCAGCAGCCAATCTGTACCCCGGAACACTGAAGCTTTCTTT. It codes for CASSQSVPRNTEAFF.

This chain connects TRBV7-3 to TRBJ2-7; 9 bases match TRBD1. After removal of 3 bases from V and 5 bases from J, the junction contained 5 bases not matched to a gene. The CDR3 has 14 residues. CDR1 is SGHTA, CDR2 FQGTGA, per germline. CDR3 amino acids: CASSFRDRENEQYF. The CDR3 bases are TGTGCCAGCAGCTTCCGGGACAGGGAAAACGAGCAGTACTTC.

CDR3 DNA sequence: TGTGCCAGCACACCCCCCGGATCCTACGAGCAGTACTTC. Encoded protein: CASTPPGSYEQYF. The chain employs TRBV6-6 and TRBJ2-7; D is undetermined. V shed 7 bases and J shed 1 base, with 11 bases lying between them. The CDR3 has 13 amino acids. Germline CDR1 is MNHNY and CDR2 is SVGAGI (reference sequence).

The gene calls are TRBV5-1 and TRBJ2-7; the D gene is possibly TRBD2 (6 bases). This CDR3 contains 17 residues. The V end was cut by 0 bases, the J end by 5 bases, with 21 bases between. CDR1 and CDR2 (germline): SGHRS, YFSETQ. CDR3: CASSLGAWGLVYDEQYF. CDR3 bases: TGCGCCAGCAGCTTGGGGGCTTGGGGACTGGTGTACGACGAGCAGTACTTC.

The CDR3 here is CATSRDQRTGWVGEKLFF. CDR3 bases: TGTGCCACCAGCAGAGATCAAAGGACAGGGTGGGTGGGTGAAAAACTGTTTTTT. The chain carries TRBV15 and TRBJ1-4; 8 bases map to TRBD1. The CDR3 is 18 amino acids. The germline gives CDR1 LNHNV, CDR2 YYDKDF (reference sequence). The J segment lost 7 bases and the V segment lost 0 bases, leaving 13 bases of the junction unmatched.

This clone is a singleton in its sample. The CDR3 here is CASGLASEQFF. The CDR3 nucleotides read TGTGCCAGCGGACTAGCCTCCGAGCAGTTCTTC. The chain employs TRBV6-5 and TRBJ2-1, with 8 bases lining up with TRBD2. J lost 10 bases, V lost 8 bases, and 4 bases had no gene match. CDR1 and CDR2 from the germline V gene are MNHEY and SVGAGI. The CDR3 runs to 11 residues.

The V gene is TRBV5-4, the J gene TRBJ2-6; 11 bases agree with TRBD1. V lost 4 bases and J lost 6; bases outside the gene matches: 9. Germline CDR1 reads SGHNT; CDR2 reads YYREEE (reference sequence). The CDR3 spans 17 residues. The chain's CDR3 is CASSPGTGGLVANVLTF. DNA for the CDR3: TGTGCCAGCAGCCCCGGGACAGGGGGGCTTGTGGCCAACGTCCTGACTTTC.

The V gene is TRBV9, the J gene TRBJ2-1, with 10 bases fitting TRBD2. The CDR3 loop spans 15 amino acids. V shed 3 bases, J shed 4 bases, and the junction held 4 bases outside the gene matches. Germline CDR1 is SGDLS and CDR2 is YYNGEE. CDR3 region: CASSGGTSVYNEQFF. CDR3 nucleotide sequence: TGTGCCAGCAGCGGGGGGACTAGCGTTTACAATGAGCAGTTCTTC.

This clone was picked up a small number of times. Other DNA sequences in the sample encode the same CDR3. The chain joins TRBV28 to TRBJ1-1; no definite D call. Germline values: CDR1 MDHEN, CDR2 SYDVKM. V was pared by 3 bases and J by 1 base, with 9 bases between. The length of the CDR3 is 14 residues. CDR3 coding DNA: TGTGCCAGCAGTTTGGGCGGTAAGAACACTGAAGCTTTCTTT. This encodes CASSLGGKNTEAFF.

The chain combines TRBV5-1 with TRBJ2-7, with D possibly matching TRBD1 (5 bases). Trimming shortened V by 4 bases and J by 6 bases, and 17 bases separated the two germline ends. CDR1 SGHRS and CDR2 YFSETQ come from the germline V gene. CDR3 length: 14 residues. In nucleotides, the CDR3 is TGCGCCAGCAGCCAGGGAACGGGTGGATCCGAGCAGTACTTC. It translates to CASSQGTGGSEQYF. Complete variable domain (other parts from reference TRBV5-1 and TRBJ2-7): KAGVTQTPRYLIKTRGQQVTLSCSPISGHRSVSWYQQTPGQGLQFLFEYFSETQRNKGNFPGRFSGRQFSNSRSEMNVSTLELGDSALYLCASSQGTGGSEQYFGPGTRLTVT.

This clone was recorded only once. The chain couples TRBV4-1 to TRBJ2-6, with no clear D. CDR3 length equals 16 residues. Trimming removed 0 bases from V and 4 bases from J, with 10 bases in between. Germline V gene lookup returns CDR1 MGHRA and CDR2 YSYEKL. The CDR3: CASSQDLAAGANVLTF. CDR3 coding DNA: TGCGCCAGCAGCCAAGATTTGGCTGCAGGGGCCAACGTCCTGACTTTC.

A few counts support this clone. V gene TRBV28 combines with J gene TRBJ2-7; TRBD1 is a possible D gene (5 bases). Germline V lookup: CDR1 MDHEN, CDR2 SYDVKM. The V and J ends lost 8 bases and 2 bases respectively, with 19 bases between them. There are 15 residues in the CDR3. CDR3 amino acids: CASVQGAALTYEQYF. The CDR3 nucleotides are TGTGCCAGCGTCCAAGGGGCGGCGCTTACCTACGAGCAGTACTTC.

J is TRBJ1-2 and V is TRBV5-1; a weak D match, TRBD1 (5 bases). This CDR3 comprises 15 residues. Trimming removed 4 bases at V and 5 bases at J, with 18 bases between. Germline V gene sequence: CDR1 SGHRS, CDR2 YFSETQ. The CDR3 protein is CASSPSTGAPYGYTF. The CDR3 region has the DNA TGCGCCAGCAGCCCTTCTACAGGCGCCCCGTATGGCTACACCTTC.

The chain joins TRBV11-3 to TRBJ2-5, with unresolved D. The CDR3 has 13 residues. CDR1 is SGHNT, CDR2 YENEEA, per germline. V lost 1 base and J 1 base, leaving 4 bases between the germline ends. The CDR3 DNA reads TGTGCCAGCAGCTTAGTCGGCCAAGAGACCCAGTACTTC. This codes for CASSLVGQETQYF.

The chain carries TRBV5-1 and TRBJ2-2, with D possibly TRBD1 on 6 matching bases. This CDR3 contains 13 residues. From germline, CDR1 is SGHRS and CDR2 YFSETQ. Trimming stripped 4 bases from V and 9 bases from J, with 13 bases between. CDR3 residues: CASSDAGARELFF. The CDR3, as DNA: TGCGCCAGCAGCGACGCAGGGGCGAGGGAGCTGTTTTTT.

The chain couples TRBV6-1 to TRBJ2-3, with D hard to call. This CDR3 region has 13 residues. Per the germline V gene, CDR1 is MNHNS and CDR2 is SASEGT. Deletions cut 2 bases from V and 4 bases from J, with 7 bases between. The CDR3 DNA reads as TGTGCCAGCAGTGAAACAAACCCAGATACGCAGTATTTT. This encodes CASSETNPDTQYF.

V is TRBV7-9 and J is TRBJ1-6, with 7 bases that match TRBD1. The CDR3 contains 14 residues. V gave up 4 bases and J gave up 8 bases; unmatched junction bases: 5. CDR1 and CDR2 (germline): SEHNR, FQNEAQ (reference sequence). The CDR3 DNA reads TGTGCCAGCAGCTCGACAGGGAACCATTCACCCCTCCACTTT. This encodes CASSSTGNHSPLHF.